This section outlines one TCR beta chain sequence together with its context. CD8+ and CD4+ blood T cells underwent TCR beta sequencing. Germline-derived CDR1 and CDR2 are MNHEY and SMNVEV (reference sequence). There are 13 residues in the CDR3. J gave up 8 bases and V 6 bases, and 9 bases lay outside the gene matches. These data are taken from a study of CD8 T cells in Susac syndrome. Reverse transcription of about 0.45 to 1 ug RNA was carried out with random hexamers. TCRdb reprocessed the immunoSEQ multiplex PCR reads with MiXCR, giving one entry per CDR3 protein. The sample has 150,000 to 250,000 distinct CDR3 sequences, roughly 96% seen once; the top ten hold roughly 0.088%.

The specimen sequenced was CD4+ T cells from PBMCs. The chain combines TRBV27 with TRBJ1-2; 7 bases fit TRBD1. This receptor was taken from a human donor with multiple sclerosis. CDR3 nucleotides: TGTGCCAGCAGGCTACAGGGGTCGGAAGGCTACACCTTC. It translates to CASRLQGSEGYTF.